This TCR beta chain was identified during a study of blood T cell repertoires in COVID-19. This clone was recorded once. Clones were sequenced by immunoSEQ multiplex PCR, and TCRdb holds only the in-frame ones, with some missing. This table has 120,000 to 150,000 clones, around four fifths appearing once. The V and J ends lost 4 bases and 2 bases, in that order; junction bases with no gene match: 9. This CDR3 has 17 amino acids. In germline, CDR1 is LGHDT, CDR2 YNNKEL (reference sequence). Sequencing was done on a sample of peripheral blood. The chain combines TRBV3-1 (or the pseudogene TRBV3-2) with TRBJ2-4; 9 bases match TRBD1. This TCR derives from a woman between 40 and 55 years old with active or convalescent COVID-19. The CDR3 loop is CASSPYPGTGTKNIQYF. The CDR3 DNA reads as TGTGCCAGCAGCCCTTACCCCGGGACAGGGACCAAAAACATTCAGTACTTC.